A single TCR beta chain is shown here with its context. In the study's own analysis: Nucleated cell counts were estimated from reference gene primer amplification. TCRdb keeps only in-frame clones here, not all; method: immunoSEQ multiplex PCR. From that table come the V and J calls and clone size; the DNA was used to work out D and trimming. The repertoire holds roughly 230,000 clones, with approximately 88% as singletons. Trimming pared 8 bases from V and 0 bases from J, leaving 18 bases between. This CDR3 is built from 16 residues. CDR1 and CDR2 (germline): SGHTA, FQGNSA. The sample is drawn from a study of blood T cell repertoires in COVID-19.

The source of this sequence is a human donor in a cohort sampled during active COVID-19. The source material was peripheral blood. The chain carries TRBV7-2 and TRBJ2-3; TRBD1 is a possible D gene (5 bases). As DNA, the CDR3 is TGTGCCAGCTCCCTCCAAGGGGAAGCTAGCACAGATACGCAGTATTTT. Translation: CASSLQGEASTDTQYF.